The TCR beta chain under discussion was sequenced for a study of T cell repertoires in cytomegalovirus infection. About the research overall: Indications of both CMV infection and matching HLA type were provided by public TCR beta signatures. General study results and limits: HLA-C-restricted CMV-specific TCR beta clonotypes were dominant in the ex vivo response. Cumulative public TCR beta family frequency identified carriers of CMV plus the relevant HLA.

With 3 bases removed from V and 0 bases from J, the gap between germline ends came to 6 bases. The CDR3 is 15 amino acids. CDR1 and CDR2 (germline): SNHLY, FYNNEI. This clonotype was recorded a few times. Antigen specificity is unknown. In TCRdb, the reads were re-called with MiXCR into one record per CDR3 protein. The sample lists 150,000 to 160,000 distinct CDR3 sequences; around 20% were seen once. The sample taken for sequencing was PBMCs. The sequence derives from a human donor in good health (CMV status not recorded). Some clones in this sample may be carry-over from other donors' samples. This chain uses TRBV2 with TRBJ1-6; D unresolved. DNA for the CDR3: TGTGCCAGCAGTGAGTCCAGCTCCTATAATTCACCCCTCCACTTT. Translation gives CASSESSSYNSPLHF.